Listed here are 31 T cell receptor beta chains from one sample, sequenced in a study of glioma-infiltrating T cells after dendritic cell vaccination (dated by TCRdb to the mid-2010s). The library was made by the immunoSEQ multiplex PCR assay. Entries here come from immuneACCESS through TCRdb and include only in-frame sequences with V and J called. Some clones fail to appear in such tables; in the studies checked, an unresolved V gene covers under half of the shortfall, and the cause of the remainder is unknown. The sample profile shows around 58,000 clones; around 83% of them were found once. The ten biggest clones cover 9.2% of the sample. Sequenced material: blood, taken before dendritic cell vaccination. The receptors here all came from a human donor with glioblastoma.

The chain employs TRBV5-1 and TRBJ2-7; 12 bases line up with TRBD2. Looked up from germline, CDR1 is SGHRS and CDR2 is YFSETQ. The CDR3 is 14 residues long. J gave up 6 bases and V 4 bases, and 5 bases lay outside the gene matches. The chain's CDR3 is CASSPSGGAVEQYF. Written as DNA, the CDR3 is TGCGCCAGCAGCCCTAGCGGGGGGGCCGTCGAGCAGTACTTC.

The genes are TRBV6-6 and TRBJ2-2, with TRBD1 matching 7 bases. Germline V gene lookup returns CDR1 MNHNY and CDR2 SVGAGI (reference sequence). This CDR3 has 15 amino acids. Trimming took 2 bases from V and 5 from J; bases not matched to a gene: 5. CDR3 sequence: CASSYKGAHTGELFF. CDR3 DNA sequence: TGTGCCAGCAGTTACAAGGGGGCACATACCGGGGAGCTGTTTTTT.

V is TRBV25-1 and J is TRBJ2-6, with TRBD1 matching 10 bases. Germline-derived CDR1 and CDR2 are MGHDK and SYGVNS. J lost 1 base, V lost 6 bases, and 9 bases had no gene match. The CDR3 extends over 18 amino acids. The DNA for the CDR3 is TGTGCCAGCAGGGGCCGGGACAGGGGAACATCTGGGGCCAACGTCCTGACTTTC. It encodes CASRGRDRGTSGANVLTF.

V usage is TRBV2 and J usage is TRBJ1-3; 7 bases are shared with TRBD1. This CDR3 has 15 amino acids. CDR1 and CDR2 from the germline V gene are SNHLY and FYNNEI. Unmatched junction bases numbered 8, after V lost 6 bases and J lost 3 bases. This CDR3 is CASSRDRVHGNTIYF. The CDR3 DNA follows: TGTGCCAGCAGCCGAGACAGGGTCCATGGAAACACCATATATTTT.

V and J are TRBV7-8 and TRBJ2-7, with D uncertain. Germline V gene data show CDR1 as SGHVS and CDR2 as FQNEAQ. V gave up 5 bases and J gave up 5 bases, with 7 bases separating them. The CDR3 length is 11 residues. The CDR3 nucleotides read TGTGCCAGCAGCCCACTCCACGAGCAGTACTTC. This gives the protein CASSPLHEQYF.

This sequence joins TRBV7-9 and TRBJ1-4; possible D gene TRBD1, 5 bases. This CDR3 has 15 residues. The germline V and J ends were trimmed by 5 bases and 3 bases, with 13 bases remaining between them. CDR1 and CDR2 (germline): SEHNR, FQNEAQ (reference sequence). The DNA of the CDR3 is TGTGCCAGCAGCCTCGGGGGTACGGCTAATGAAAAACTGTTTTTT. Its protein product is CASSLGGTANEKLFF.

This rearrangement joins TRBV10-3 to TRBJ2-5; TRBD1 matches at 10 bases. CDR3 length equals 16 residues. The junction had 8 bases not matched to a gene; V was cut back by 0 bases and J by 7 bases. Germline CDR1 is ENHRY and CDR2 is SYGVKD. The CDR3 nucleotides read TGTGCCATCAGTGAGTCGACAGGGGGCGCTTCTCGGACCCAGTACTTC. As protein: CAISESTGGASRTQYF.

The chain is built from TRBV7-9 and TRBJ2-6, with 9 bases aligning to TRBD1. Trimming removed 5 bases from V and 4 bases from J; junction bases left unmatched: 6. Germline CDR1 is SEHNR and CDR2 is FQNEAQ (reference sequence). This CDR3 comprises 16 residues. DNA for the CDR3: TGTGCCAGCAGCCACAGGGGGCGAAAAGGGGCCAACGTCCTGACTTTC. Its translation: CASSHRGRKGANVLTF.

The V and J genes are TRBV18 and TRBJ2-7, with 7 bases matching TRBD1. Germline CDR1 and CDR2: KGHSH and LQKENI. J was trimmed by 3 bases and V by 2 bases; bases with no gene match: 4. The CDR3 contains 14 residues. The CDR3 DNA reads as TGTGCCAGCTCACCAAGTGGGACAGACTACGAGCAGTACTTC. This translates into CASSPSGTDYEQYF.

The chain employs TRBV27 and TRBJ1-2, with D possibly being TRBD1 (5 bases). The germline CDR1 and CDR2 sequences are MNHEY and SMNVEV (reference sequence). Trimming removed 5 bases at V and 8 bases at J, with 15 bases between. The CDR3 length is 13 residues. CDR3 region: CASSPHSGGGYTF. The CDR3 coding sequence is TGTGCCAGCAGTCCCCACTCCGGGGGAGGCTACACCTTC.

The genes are TRBV11-2 and TRBJ1-3; TRBD1 matches 7 bases. V lost 0 bases to trimming and J lost 2 bases; unmatched junction nucleotides: 1. Germline assignment: CDR1 SGHAT and CDR2 FQNNGV. This CDR3 contains 15 residues. The CDR3 loop is CASSLDRGTGNTIYF. CDR3 nucleotide sequence: TGTGCCAGCAGCTTAGACAGGGGGACTGGAAACACCATATATTTT.

This chain joins TRBV25-1 and TRBJ1-2, with TRBD1 identical over 7 bases. This CDR3 has 13 amino acids. Trimming took 6 bases from V and 8 from J; bases not matched to a gene: 9. CDR1 and CDR2 from the germline V gene are MGHDK and SYGVNS. CDR3 DNA: TGTGCCAGCAGCGCTACAGGGGAAAGGGGCTACACCTTC. Protein: CASSATGERGYTF.

The chain uses TRBV21-1 and TRBJ2-4; TRBD2 is the table's D call and was not checked against the DNA. TRBV21-1 is flagged as a pseudogene. This CDR3 has 17 amino acids. CDR3 in DNA: TGTGCCAGCAGCCCCACGGCGGGGGTACTAGCCAAAAACATTCAGTACTTC. Its translation: CASSPTAGVLAKNIQYF.

The rearrangement uses TRBV11-3 and TRBJ2-3; D not resolved. V lost 8 bases, J lost 8 bases, and 11 bases lay in between. The CDR3 sequence is 11 residues long. The V gene's germline CDR1 is SGHNT and CDR2 YENEEA. This CDR3 is CASRHAGTQYF. The CDR3 nucleotides read TGTGCCAGCCGCCATGCAGGTACGCAGTATTTT.

This sequence joins TRBV13 and TRBJ1-1; 8 nucleotides match TRBD1. The CDR3 consists of 13 residues. V lost 5 bases and J lost 4; bases outside the gene matches: 3. CDR1 and CDR2 from the germline V gene are PRHDT and FYEKMQ (reference sequence). The DNA of the CDR3 is TGTGCCAGCAGCCGACAGGGGAGCACTGAAGCTTTCTTT. The encoded protein is CASSRQGSTEAFF.

CDR3 bases: TGTGCCACCAGACTAGACCTGGGAACCCAGTACTTC. Its translation: CATRLDLGTQYF. The chain links TRBV2 to TRBJ2-5, with D possibly matching TRBD2 (6 bases). The CDR3 loop spans 12 amino acids. Deletions cut 10 bases from V and 8 bases from J, with 17 bases between. In germline, CDR1 is SNHLY, CDR2 FYNNEI.

The chain recombines TRBV28 with TRBJ2-3; 8 nucleotides match TRBD2. CDR3 length: 16 amino acids. Germline V gene sequence: CDR1 MDHEN, CDR2 SYDVKM. The J segment lost 6 bases and the V segment lost 2 bases, leaving 10 bases of the junction unmatched. DNA of the CDR3: TGTGCCAGCAGTTTAGGATCCGCGGGGGGTTCGGATACGCAGTATTTT. Translating it yields CASSLGSAGGSDTQYF.

This clone was found once. The V and J genes are TRBV18 and TRBJ2-3; TRBD2 might be the D (6 bases). The CDR3 is 13 amino acids. The V end was cut by 6 bases, the J end by 6 bases, with 13 bases between. Germline values: CDR1 KGHSH, CDR2 LQKENI. The CDR3 is CASSPLLADTQYF. DNA of the CDR3: TGTGCCAGCTCTCCTTTACTAGCTGATACGCAGTATTTT.

The chain joins TRBV19 to TRBJ2-7; 10 bases are shared with TRBD1. J lost 5 bases, V lost 3 bases, and 4 bases had no gene match. The CDR3 extends over 14 amino acids. CDR1 and CDR2 (germline): LNHDA, SQIVND (reference sequence). The CDR3 DNA reads as TGTGCCAGTAGTATGGGACAGGGGAAGAACGAGCAGTACTTC. Its protein is CASSMGQGKNEQYF.

The V gene is TRBV29-1, the J gene TRBJ1-4; D call uncertain. The length of the CDR3 is 10 residues. The V end was cut by 4 bases, the J end by 11 bases, with 8 bases between. The germline CDR1 and CDR2 sequences are SQVTM and ANQGSEA. CDR3 protein: CSVGEEKLFF. CDR3 bases: TGCAGCGTTGGGGAGGAGAAACTGTTTTTT.

This chain uses TRBV5-6 with TRBJ2-3; 9 nucleotides agree with TRBD2. The CDR3 contains 14 residues. The junction had 3 bases not matched to a gene; V was cut back by 4 bases and J by 3 bases. Germline CDR1 reads SGHDT; CDR2 reads YYEEEE. CDR3 loop: CASSRGLATDTQYF. The CDR3 coding sequence is TGTGCCAGCAGCCGAGGACTAGCGACAGATACGCAGTATTTT.

This clone was found once. The CDR3 region has the DNA TGTGCCAGCAGCTTACTTCCCGGAATCAGGACAGGGTGGACCGGGGAGCTGTTTTTT. Its protein is CASSLLPGIRTGWTGELFF. V is TRBV11-2 and J is TRBJ2-2, with TRBD1 matching 8 bases. The length of the CDR3 is 19 residues. J lost 5 bases, V lost 2 bases, and 16 bases had no gene match. Germline V CDR1 and CDR2: SGHAT, FQNNGV.

There are a few counts of this clone. This chain uses TRBV19 with TRBJ2-7; 9 bases agree with TRBD1. This CDR3 is built from 14 residues. Losses at the gene ends were 4 bases for V and 2 bases for J; bases not matched to a gene: 3. Germline values: CDR1 LNHDA, CDR2 SQIVND (reference sequence). This CDR3 is CASSTGQGPYEQYF. Here the CDR3 DNA reads TGTGCCAGTAGTACCGGACAGGGGCCCTACGAGCAGTACTTC.

In this sample, this clone turned up once. The chain uses TRBV5-1 and TRBJ2-7; 11 bases are a match to TRBD1. This CDR3 region has 14 residues. CDR1 and CDR2 from the germline V gene are SGHRS and YFSETQ. J gave up 1 base and V 7 bases, and 4 bases lay outside the gene matches. CDR3 bases: TGCGCCAGCCGGACAGGGGGCCGGTCCTACGAGCAGTACTTC. Translating it yields CASRTGGRSYEQYF. The full variable domain, its missing parts supplied by reference TRBV5-1 and TRBJ2-7, is KAGVTQTPRYLIKTRGQQVTLSCSPISGHRSVSWYQQTPGQGLQFLFEYFSETQRNKGNFPGRFSGRQFSNSRSEMNVSTLELGDSALYLCASRTGGRSYEQYFGPGTRLTVT.

The rearrangement links TRBV19 to TRBJ2-7, with a weak D call TRBD1 (6 bases). V lost 1 base, J lost 0 bases, and 13 bases lay in between. This CDR3 is 16 amino acids long. Germline CDR1 reads LNHDA; CDR2 reads SQIVND (reference sequence). This CDR3 reads CASSIVSRGTSYEQYF. DNA for the CDR3: TGTGCCAGTAGTATAGTATCCAGGGGCACCTCCTACGAGCAGTACTTC.

V gene TRBV5-4 combines with J gene TRBJ2-5; 7 bases align to TRBD1. The germline gives CDR1 SGHNT, CDR2 YYREEE (reference sequence). The trim removed 4 bases at V and 3 bases at J, leaving 3 bases unmatched. CDR3 size: 13 residues. CDR3 DNA sequence: TGTGCCAGCAGCATTGGGACAGAAGAGACCCAGTACTTC. Translated: CASSIGTEETQYF.

V gene TRBV5-1 combines with J gene TRBJ2-3, with TRBD1 matching 7 bases. Germline CDR1 and CDR2: SGHRS and YFSETQ. Trimming took 2 bases from V and 2 from J; bases not matched to a gene: 8. This CDR3 has 16 residues. The CDR3 here is CASSLIETGTTDTQYF. CDR3 bases: TGCGCCAGCAGCTTAATTGAGACAGGGACCACAGATACGCAGTATTTT.

The CDR3 here is CASSSGRVAGNTIYF. The CDR3 nucleotides are TGTGCCAGCAGTTCAGGGAGGGTCGCTGGAAACACCATATATTTT. This chain links TRBV6-5 with TRBJ1-3; weak D call: TRBD1 (5 bases). The V gene's germline CDR1 is MNHEY and CDR2 SVGAGI. The CDR3 runs to 15 residues. V lost 4 bases and J 2 bases, leaving 12 bases between the germline ends.

V usage is TRBV5-1 and J usage is TRBJ2-1, with TRBD1 matching over 8 bases. CDR1 and CDR2 (germline): SGHRS, YFSETQ. Trimming at V came to 4 bases and at J to 4 bases, leaving 4 bases not matched to a gene. CDR3 length: 14 amino acids. The CDR3 is CASSKGQEYNEQFF. CDR3 nucleotides: TGCGCCAGCAGCAAGGGACAGGAGTACAATGAGCAGTTCTTC. Together with reference TRBV5-1 and TRBJ2-1, the CDR3 gives the full variable domain: KAGVTQTPRYLIKTRGQQVTLSCSPISGHRSVSWYQQTPGQGLQFLFEYFSETQRNKGNFPGRFSGRQFSNSRSEMNVSTLELGDSALYLCASSKGQEYNEQFFGPGTRLTVL.

The gene calls are TRBV2 and TRBJ2-5; D is undetermined. Deletions cut 5 bases from V and 2 bases from J, with 6 bases between. The CDR3 has 12 residues. Germline V gene sequence: CDR1 SNHLY, CDR2 FYNNEI. CDR3 protein: CASSWAQETQYF. In DNA, the CDR3 is TGTGCCAGCAGTTGGGCGCAAGAGACCCAGTACTTC.

The chain is built from TRBV7-6 and TRBJ2-7; D may be TRBD2 (5 bases). Trimming cost V 5 bases and J 3 bases, with 11 bases left between them. From germline, CDR1 is SGHVS and CDR2 FNYEAQ. This CDR3 has 13 residues. The CDR3 nucleotides are TGTGCCAGCAGCGCTTTACTAGGCTACGAGCAGTACTTC. Encoded protein: CASSALLGYEQYF.